A selection of T cell receptor beta chains follows, all from one sample in a study of T cell repertoires in cytomegalovirus infection. TCRdb fed the reads into MiXCR, producing one record per CDR3 protein. The sample lists 200,000 or so distinct CDR3 sequences, about 28% seen once, with about 28% in the top ten. Sample: PBMCs. The receptors derive from a human donor in good health (CMV status not recorded). Some clones in this sample may be carry-over from other donors' samples. The CDR3 runs from the conserved cysteine through the conserved F or W. The D gene is left open where the match is weak. Size values are once, few and many counts, or a class for expanded clones, and some rows have none.

J gene,V gene,D gene,clone size,CDR3 protein,CDR3 DNA
TRBJ2-1,TRBV29-1,-,many,CSVEDPARSSYNEQFF,TGCAGCGTTGAAGACCCCGCGCGTTCCTCCTACAATGAGCAGTTCTTC
TRBJ1-4,TRBV7-9,-,-,CASSVTADEKLFF,TGTGCCAGCAGCGTGACGGCAGATGAAAAACTGTTTTTT
TRBJ1-3,TRBV6-6,-,few,CASWAGGNTIYF,TGTGCCAGCTGGGCAGGGGGAAACACCATATATTTT
TRBJ1-2,TRBV6-1,-,-,CASSERGRVYGYTF,TGTGCCAGCAGTGAGAGGGGCAGGGTGTATGGCTACACCTTC
TRBJ1-1,TRBV6-4,-,-,CASSDEALNTEAFF,TGTGCCAGCAGTGACGAGGCGTTGAACACTGAAGCTTTCTTT
TRBJ1-1,TRBV11-2,TRBD1,-,CASSPGTGIMNTEAFF,TGTGCCAGCAGCCCGGGGACAGGGATCATGAACACTGAAGCTTTCTTT
TRBJ2-1,TRBV6-1,TRBD2,few,CASYRTSAYNEQFF,TGTGCCAGCTACCGGACTAGCGCCTACAATGAGCAGTTCTTC
TRBJ1-6,TRBV4-3,-,-,CASSPGMLGSPLHF,TGCGCCAGCAGCCCGGGAATGCTGGGTTCACCCCTCCACTTT
TRBJ2-1,TRBV11-1,-,-,CASSRTEGSYNEQFF,TGTGCCAGCAGCAGAACGGAGGGCTCCTACAATGAGCAGTTCTTC
TRBJ1-2,TRBV6-1,-,few,CASSQNRDNYGYTF,TGTGCCAGCAGTCAAAACAGGGATAACTATGGCTACACCTTC
TRBJ2-5,TRBV20-1,-,few,CSARAFQLVGTQYF,TGCAGTGCTAGAGCCTTTCAGTTGGTCGGGACCCAGTACTTC
TRBJ1-4,TRBV19,-,few,CASSEGGATNEKLFF,TGTGCCAGTAGTGAGGGGGGGGCAACTAATGAAAAACTGTTTTTT
TRBJ2-3,TRBV15,TRBD2,once,CATSRGWNSGGAGDTQYF,TGTGCCACCAGCAGAGGTTGGAACAGCGGGGGGGCCGGAGATACGCAGTATTTT
TRBJ2-3,TRBV20-1,TRBD2,many,CSARDRLAGGPPLTDTQYF,TGCAGTGCTAGAGATAGACTAGCGGGGGGGCCCCCGCTTACAGATACGCAGTATTTT
TRBJ1-5,TRBV12-3/TRBV12-4,-,-,CASSLSQAPQHF,TGTGCCAGCAGTTTGAGTCAGGCCCCCCAGCATTTT
TRBJ2-1,TRBV7-2,-,many,CASSLEGPVREFF,TGTGCCAGCAGCTTAGAGGGTCCGGTAAGGGAGTTCTTC
TRBJ1-1,TRBV6-2/TRBV6-3,TRBD1,-,CAGRDREVTEAFF,TGTGCCGGCCGGGACAGGGAGGTCACTGAAGCTTTCTTT
TRBJ1-6,TRBV14,-,-,CASKGFIDSPLHF,TGTGCCAGCAAAGGTTTCATAGATTCACCCCTCCACTTT
TRBJ1-2,TRBV12-5,-,few,CASVPGTYYGYTF,TGTGCTAGTGTCCCGGGGACTTACTATGGCTACACCTTC
TRBJ1-5,TRBV7-8,-,many,CASSLADGRQHF,TGTGCCAGCAGCTTAGCGGACGGCCGACAGCATTTT
TRBJ2-5,TRBV7-9,TRBD1,-,CASSSTLGQLQETQYF,TGTGCCAGCAGCTCCACCCTGGGACAGCTCCAAGAGACCCAGTACTTC
TRBJ2-5,TRBV5-1,-,-,CASRIGGRGEQETQYF,TGCGCCAGCAGAATCGGAGGCAGGGGGGAACAAGAGACCCAGTACTTC
TRBJ2-7,TRBV6-5,-,-,CASRRPGTVSSYEQYF,TGTGCCAGCAGAAGACCAGGGACGGTGAGCTCCTACGAGCAGTACTTC
TRBJ2-2,TRBV19,TRBD1,-,CASSIRQGANTGELFF,TGTGCCAGTAGTATCCGACAGGGGGCGAACACCGGGGAGCTGTTTTTT
TRBJ1-2,TRBV14,-,few,CASSPDGGNYGYTF,TGTGCCAGCAGCCCTGATGGGGGGAACTATGGCTACACCTTC
TRBJ1-4,TRBV5-5,TRBD1,few,CASSPQGTWGEKLFF,TGTGCCAGCAGCCCACAGGGGACGTGGGGTGAAAAACTGTTTTTT
TRBJ1-4,TRBV7-6,-,many,CASSSERVATNEKLFF,TGTGCCAGCAGCTCGGAGAGGGTGGCAACTAATGAAAAACTGTTTTTT
TRBJ1-5,TRBV9,-,-,CASSVGTFNQPQHF,TGTGCCAGCAGCGTAGGGACATTCAATCAGCCCCAGCATTTT
TRBJ2-7,TRBV7-2,-,many,CASSLGLGYEQYF,TGTGCCAGCAGCTTAGGCCTTGGCTACGAGCAGTACTTC
TRBJ1-5,TRBV12-3/TRBV12-4,-,-,CASSSRASGQPQHF,TGTGCCAGCAGTTCCCGGGCGTCCGGTCAGCCCCAGCATTTT
TRBJ1-6,TRBV6-5,-,-,CASSPPRRWAVGIHLHF,TGTGCCAGCAGCCCCCCCCGACGATGGGCAGTTGGAATTCACCTCCACTTT
TRBJ2-1,TRBV7-6,-,many,CASSLGTGLSEQFF,TGTGCCAGCAGCTTGGGGACTGGGTTAAGTGAGCAGTTCTTC
TRBJ2-2,TRBV5-1,-,-,CASSGGTHNTGELFF,TGCGCCAGCAGCGGGGGGACTCATAACACCGGGGAGCTGTTTTTT
TRBJ2-2,TRBV19,-,-,CASSKTGTNTGELFF,TGTGCCAGTAGTAAAACAGGAACGAACACCGGGGAGCTGTTTTTT
TRBJ1-3,TRBV10-3,TRBD1,-,CAISESRRGSGNTIYF,TGTGCCATCAGTGAGTCCCGCAGGGGGTCTGGAAACACCATATATTTT
TRBJ1-1,TRBV12-5,-,-,CASWGGAGTEAFF,TGTGCTAGTTGGGGGGGAGCGGGCACTGAAGCTTTCTTT
TRBJ1-1,TRBV20-1,-,few,CSGRDPNTEAFF,TGCAGTGGTCGGGACCCGAACACTGAAGCTTTCTTT
TRBJ1-4,TRBV2,-,-,CASKGRSATNEKLFF,TGTGCCAGCAAGGGCAGGTCTGCAACTAATGAAAAACTGTTTTTT
TRBJ2-3,TRBV2,TRBD2,-,CASSVTTGGGSTDTQYF,TGTGCCAGCAGTGTAACTACCGGGGGGGGGAGCACAGATACGCAGTATTTT
TRBJ1-2,TRBV7-2,-,few,CASSPETGRSGYTF,TGTGCCAGCAGCCCGGAAACAGGGAGGTCTGGCTACACCTTC
TRBJ2-3,TRBV6-2/TRBV6-3,-,few,CASSARPDTQYF,TGTGCCAGTAGTGCGAGGCCAGATACGCAGTATTTT
TRBJ2-7,TRBV6-1,-,few,CATVRQDSYEQYF,TGTGCCACCGTACGACAGGACTCCTACGAGCAGTACTTC
TRBJ1-4,TRBV20-1,TRBD1,few,CMPGQGDEKLFF,TGCATGCCGGGACAGGGGGATGAAAAACTGTTTTTT
TRBJ1-4,TRBV2,TRBD1,few,CASSADRATNEKLFF,TGTGCCAGCAGTGCAGACAGGGCAACTAATGAAAAACTGTTTTTT
TRBJ1-1,TRBV19,-,-,CASSIRDPSAYTEAFF,TGTGCCAGTAGTATACGCGACCCTTCCGCGTACACTGAAGCTTTCTTT
TRBJ1-6,TRBV6-5,-,-,CASSRDQGSPLHF,TGTGCCAGCAGTCGGGACCAAGGATCACCCCTCCACTTT
TRBJ1-6,TRBV20-1,-,-,CSARAVEVRRGNTNSPLHF,TGCAGTGCTAGAGCGGTGGAGGTCCGCAGGGGAAATACCAATTCACCCCTCCACTTT
TRBJ1-1,TRBV5-1,-,few,CASSLAVGSYTEAFF,TGCGCCAGCAGCTTGGCCGTGGGGTCTTACACTGAAGCTTTCTTT